Below, 13 T cell receptor beta chains from the same sample are listed, as sequenced in a study of early stage breast cancer tumors. The repertoire was sequenced with immunoSEQ multiplex PCR; TCRdb's copy has only in-frame clones and lacks some. The table records 25,000 to 30,000 clones, roughly 55% of them present only once. Input material: breast tumor tissue. These receptors all come from a person aged 45 to 59 with breast cancer.

This clone occurred a few times. The genes are TRBV30 and TRBJ1-2, with D possibly being TRBD1 (6 bases). CDR3 size: 15 residues. CDR1 GTSNPN and CDR2 SVGIG come from the germline V gene (reference sequence). V was shortened by 4 bases and J by 2 bases, with 17 bases between the two germline ends. The CDR3 coding sequence is TGTGCCTGGACCAAAGCGGGACACTTCAACTATGGCTACACCTTC. It encodes CAWTKAGHFNYGYTF.

J is TRBJ2-7 and V is TRBV10-2; D gene ambiguous. Between the trimmed V and J ends, which lost 3 bases and 3 bases, there was a span of 6 bases. CDR1 is WSHSY and CDR2 is SAAADI in the germline V gene. This CDR3 spans 12 amino acids. CDR3 DNA: TGCGCCAGCAGTGATGAAGGCTACGAGCAGTACTTC. Translation: CASSDEGYEQYF.

The chain couples TRBV27 to TRBJ1-2; perhaps TRBD1 as D (6 bases). Germline CDR1 is MNHEY and CDR2 is SMNVEV (reference sequence). The CDR3 consists of 17 residues. Trimming shortened V by 2 bases and J by 4 bases, and 20 bases separated the two germline ends. The CDR3 region has the DNA TGTGCCAGCAGTTTAAGTTTGAGGCGGAGGGGGTTCTATGGCTACACCTTC. Translating it yields CASSLSLRRRGFYGYTF.

The genes are TRBV2 and TRBJ2-1; 10 bases fit TRBD2. CDR3 length: 14 residues. V lost 3 bases, J lost 11 bases, and 7 bases stayed unmatched. CDR1 SNHLY and CDR2 FYNNEI come from the germline V gene. The CDR3 nucleotides read TGTGCCAGCAGTGAGTTAGCGGGAGGAGAGAAGCAGTTCTTC. Amino acids: CASSELAGGEKQFF. Full variable domain (rest looked up from reference TRBV2 and TRBJ2-1): EPEVTQTPSHQVTQMGQEVILRCVPISNHLYFYWYRQILGQKVEFLVSFYNNEISEKSEIFDDQFSVERPDGSNFTLKIRSTKLEDSAMYFCASSELAGGEKQFFGPGTRLTVL.

The rearrangement links TRBV5-6 to TRBJ1-4; a possible D gene is TRBD1 (6 bases). This CDR3 is 15 amino acids long. Trimming took 3 bases from V and 7 from J, leaving 16 bases between them. The germline CDR1 and CDR2 sequences are SGHDT and YYEEEE. The CDR3 reads CASSWTQGLGEKLFF. The CDR3 bases are TGTGCCAGCAGCTGGACGCAGGGGCTAGGTGAAAAACTGTTTTTT.

This chain uses TRBV11-3 with TRBJ2-1; 11 nucleotides align to TRBD2. This CDR3 is built from 17 residues. V shed 2 bases, J shed 10 bases, and the junction held 13 bases outside the gene matches. Germline CDR1 SGHNT, CDR2 YENEEA. The CDR3 DNA sequence: TGTGCCAGCAGCTTAAATAGCGGGAGGGCCTCTTGGGGGGAGCAGTTCTTC. It encodes CASSLNSGRASWGEQFF. The complete variable domain, with remaining parts taken from reference TRBV11-3 and TRBJ2-1, reads EAGVVQSPRYKIIEKKQPVAFWCNPISGHNTLYWYLQNLGQGPELLIRYENEEAVDDSQLPKDRFSAERLKGVDSTLKIQPAELGDSAVYLCASSLNSGRASWGEQFFGPGTRLTVL.

This clone was picked up a small number of times. Because it lacks the conserved phenylalanine or tryptophan at the end, this CDR3 is likely a read error. No DNA is shown, since the ends of the CDR3 on it are uncertain; the CDR3 is the one TCRdb lists. The chain couples TRBV7-2 to TRBJ1-1; whether TRBD1, the table's D call, matches the DNA was not checked. In germline, CDR1 is SGHTA, CDR2 FQGNSA. The CDR3 has 11 amino acids, counting both end residues. The CDR3 sequence is CASSLARDRAP.

In its sample, this clone was seen a few times. The rearrangement links TRBV6-5 to TRBJ2-1, with no clear D. CDR1 and CDR2 (germline): MNHEY, SVGAGI. Trimming stripped 5 bases from V and 9 bases from J, with 11 bases between. This CDR3 comprises 12 residues. The CDR3 spells CASSPRRGEQFF. The CDR3 DNA follows: TGTGCCAGCAGTCCACGGAGAGGTGAGCAGTTCTTC.

The gene calls are TRBV30 and TRBJ1-2; 7 bases align to TRBD1. V lost 5 bases to trimming and J lost 3 bases; unmatched junction nucleotides: 6. Germline V gene sequence: CDR1 GTSNPN, CDR2 SVGIG (reference sequence). This CDR3 is 13 amino acids long. The CDR3 sequence is CAWDSQGYYGYTF. CDR3 in DNA: TGTGCCTGGGACTCACAGGGGTACTATGGCTACACCTTC.

In this sample, this clone turned up a few times. The chain joins TRBV7-9 to TRBJ1-2; tentative D call: TRBD1 (5 bases). Looked up from germline, CDR1 is SEHNR and CDR2 is FQNEAQ (reference sequence). Trimming took 4 bases from V and 3 from J, leaving 9 bases between them. This CDR3 region has 13 residues. The CDR3 is CASSSGTHYGYTF. DNA for the CDR3: TGTGCCAGCAGCTCCGGGACCCACTATGGCTACACCTTC.

V usage is TRBV20-1 and J usage is TRBJ2-1; weak D call: TRBD2 (6 bases). CDR3 size: 11 residues. The V and J ends lost 6 bases and 6 bases respectively, with 9 bases between them. Germline CDR1 DFQATT, CDR2 SNEGSKA (reference sequence). This CDR3 reads CSAMTSNEQFF. The CDR3 nucleotides read TGCAGTGCAATGACTAGCAATGAGCAGTTCTTC.

The gene calls are TRBV27 and TRBJ2-7, with 8 bases identical to TRBD2. This CDR3 has 17 amino acids. The ends lost 7 bases at V and 2 bases at J; junction bases unmatched: 16. Germline V gene sequence: CDR1 MNHEY, CDR2 SMNVEV (reference sequence). This CDR3 is CASTTLRGLAGTYEQYF. CDR3 DNA sequence: TGTGCCAGCACCACACTCCGGGGGCTAGCGGGCACCTACGAGCAGTACTTC.

The chain recombines TRBV4-3 with TRBJ2-5; TRBD1 matches at 8 bases. Germline loops: CDR1 LGHNA, CDR2 YSLEER. The CDR3 is 14 amino acids. Unmatched junction bases numbered 6, after V lost 4 bases and J lost 5 bases. DNA for the CDR3: TGCGCCAGCAGCCGAACTCAGGGGGCCGAGACCCAGTACTTC. Translated, it gives CASSRTQGAETQYF.